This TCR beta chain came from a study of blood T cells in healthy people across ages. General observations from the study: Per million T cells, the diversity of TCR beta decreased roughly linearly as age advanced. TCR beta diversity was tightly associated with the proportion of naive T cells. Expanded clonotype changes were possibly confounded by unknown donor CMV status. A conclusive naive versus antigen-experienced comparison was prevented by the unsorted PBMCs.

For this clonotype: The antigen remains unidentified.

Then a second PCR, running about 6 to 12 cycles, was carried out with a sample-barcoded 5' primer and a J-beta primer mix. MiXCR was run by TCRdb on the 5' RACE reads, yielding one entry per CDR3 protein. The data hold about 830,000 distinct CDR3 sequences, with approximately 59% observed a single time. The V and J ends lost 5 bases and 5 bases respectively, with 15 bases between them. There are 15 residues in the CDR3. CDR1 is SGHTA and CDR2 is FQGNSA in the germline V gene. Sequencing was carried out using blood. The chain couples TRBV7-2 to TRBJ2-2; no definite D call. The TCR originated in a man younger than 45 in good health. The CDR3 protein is CASSPPATRTGELFF. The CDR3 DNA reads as TGTGCCAGCAGCCCTCCTGCGACACGGACCGGGGAGCTGTTTTTT.